Presented here are 11 T cell receptor beta chains from one specimen sequenced in a study of human T cells and chemical hapten exposure. TCRdb reanalysed the RACE reads using MiXCR and keeps one entry per CDR3 protein. The sample includes roughly 86,000 distinct CDR3 sequences, 8% to 11% of them seen just once. Time point given: patch test 1, 2 weeks after DPC sensitization. Treatment given: therapeutic diphenylcyclopropenone sensitization with weekly scalp DPC. The sample was whole blood, taken in connection with sensitization to the hapten diphenylcyclopropenone (DPC). The receptors originated from a middle-aged man with alopecia areata. Some clones in this sample may be carry-over from other donors' samples.

The chain employs TRBV6-2 or TRBV6-3 and TRBJ2-5; no definite D call. V lost 2 bases, J lost 5 bases, and 6 bases lay in between. Per the germline V gene, CDR1 is MNHEY and CDR2 is SVGEGT. This CDR3 is 12 amino acids long. CDR3 DNA: TGTGCCAGCAGTTACGTCGGGGAGACCCAGTACTTC. Translating gives CASSYVGETQYF.

This clonotype turned up a few times. The genes are TRBV6-2 or TRBV6-3 and TRBJ1-5; D not certain. This CDR3 spans 15 amino acids. The germline V and J ends were trimmed by 4 bases and 0 bases, with 10 bases remaining between them. Germline CDR1 and CDR2: MNHEY and SVGEGT. CDR3 protein: CASSSRTYSNQPQHF. CDR3 in DNA: TGTGCCAGCAGTTCCAGGACCTATAGCAATCAGCCCCAGCATTTT.

This clonotype was observed a handful of times. The chain is built from TRBV7-8 and TRBJ2-7; D is undetermined. CDR3 length: 12 amino acids. V gave up 5 bases and J gave up 4 bases, with 9 bases separating them. Germline V lookup: CDR1 SGHVS, CDR2 FQNEAQ. CDR3 in amino acids: CASSRTEYEQYF. The CDR3 bases are TGTGCCAGCAGCCGTACGGAATACGAGCAGTACTTC.

J is TRBJ2-1 and V is TRBV5-1; 8 positions match TRBD1. Germline lookup yields CDR1 SGHRS and CDR2 YFSETQ. Trimming cost V 4 bases and J 7 bases; bases outside gene matches: 13. The CDR3 is made up of 16 amino acids. Written as DNA, the CDR3 is TGCGCCAGCAGCCCGGGACAGGCGCTGACCTTAAATGAGCAGTTCTTC. Encoded protein: CASSPGQALTLNEQFF.

This chain joins TRBV7-2 and TRBJ1-1; 8 positions match TRBD1. The junction had 3 bases not matched to a gene; V was cut back by 1 base and J by 8 bases. Germline V CDR1 and CDR2: SGHTA, FQGNSA. The CDR3 is 13 amino acids. The CDR3 reads CASSLEWTGEAFF. The CDR3 DNA is TGTGCCAGCAGCTTAGAATGGACAGGGGAAGCTTTCTTT.

This clonotype came up a few times. This sequence joins TRBV6-2 or TRBV6-3 and TRBJ2-3; D gene ambiguous. The CDR3 covers 15 residues. The V and J ends lost 6 bases and 6 bases respectively, with 19 bases between them. The germline V gene has CDR1 MNHEY and CDR2 SVGEGT. CDR3: CASSPAYTPGDTQYF. In nucleotides, the CDR3 is TGTGCCAGCAGCCCTGCGTATACCCCCGGGGATACGCAGTATTTT.

This clonotype was counted many times. This chain joins TRBV20-1 and TRBJ1-5, with D tentatively TRBD1 (6 bases). This CDR3 spans 13 amino acids. Germline V lookup: CDR1 DFQATT, CDR2 SNEGSKA (reference sequence). The V and J ends lost 5 bases and 2 bases respectively, with 10 bases between them. The CDR3 region is CSAGGDGNQPQHF. CDR3 nucleotides: TGCAGTGCTGGGGGCGATGGCAATCAGCCCCAGCATTTT.

This clonotype appeared a few times. The CDR3 DNA is TGTGCCAGCTCACCGCAGGGGGCAGATGGGGCCAACGTCCTGACTTTC. Its protein product is CASSPQGADGANVLTF. V gene TRBV18 combines with J gene TRBJ2-6, with 8 bases that match TRBD1. Germline assignment: CDR1 KGHSH and CDR2 LQKENI. This CDR3 is built from 16 residues. The V gene end was trimmed by 3 bases and the J gene end by 3 bases; junction bases not matched to a gene: 4.

In this sample, this clonotype turned up a few times. The V and J genes are TRBV12-3 or TRBV12-4 and TRBJ2-1; the D gene is possibly TRBD2 (6 bases). CDR3 length equals 14 residues. V was shortened by 3 bases and J by 5 bases, with 11 bases between the two germline ends. CDR3 sequence (DNA): TGTGCCAGCAGTTTGGAGCGGGTACACAATGAGCAGTTCTTC. Translation gives CASSLERVHNEQFF.

The table lists this clonotype with many counts. The genes are TRBV12-3 or TRBV12-4 and TRBJ2-1; D remains unclear. V lost 8 bases, J lost 10 bases, and 24 bases lay in between. The CDR3 is 15 residues long. The CDR3 loop reads CASAPLPPTPREQFF. The CDR3 DNA is TGTGCCAGCGCCCCCCTACCACCGACTCCCAGGGAGCAGTTCTTC.

The chain joins TRBV6-1 to TRBJ2-7; tentative D call: TRBD1 (6 bases). In germline, CDR1 is MNHNS, CDR2 SASEGT. CDR3 size: 13 residues. Trimming pared 7 bases from V and 7 bases from J, leaving 17 bases between. The CDR3 sequence: CASNGQMSGEQYF. CDR3 DNA: TGTGCCAGCAATGGACAGATGAGTGGGGAGCAGTACTTC.